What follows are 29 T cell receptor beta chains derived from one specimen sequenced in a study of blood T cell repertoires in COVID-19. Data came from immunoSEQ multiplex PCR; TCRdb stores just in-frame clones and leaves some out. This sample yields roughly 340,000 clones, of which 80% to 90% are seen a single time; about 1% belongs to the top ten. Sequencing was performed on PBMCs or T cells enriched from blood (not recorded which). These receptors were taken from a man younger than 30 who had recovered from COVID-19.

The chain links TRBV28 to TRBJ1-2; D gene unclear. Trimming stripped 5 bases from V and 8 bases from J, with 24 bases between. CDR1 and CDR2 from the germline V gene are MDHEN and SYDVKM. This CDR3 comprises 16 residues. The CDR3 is CASSKSPGSLSRGYTF. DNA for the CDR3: TGTGCCAGCAGTAAGTCCCCGGGATCGCTTTCTCGGGGCTACACCTTC.

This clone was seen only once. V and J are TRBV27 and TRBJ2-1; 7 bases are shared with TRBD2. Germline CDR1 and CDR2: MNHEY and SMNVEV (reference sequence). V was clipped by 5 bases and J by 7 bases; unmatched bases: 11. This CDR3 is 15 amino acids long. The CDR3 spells CASSPTASGGNEQFF. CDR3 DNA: TGTGCCAGCAGTCCTACCGCATCGGGGGGTAATGAGCAGTTCTTC.

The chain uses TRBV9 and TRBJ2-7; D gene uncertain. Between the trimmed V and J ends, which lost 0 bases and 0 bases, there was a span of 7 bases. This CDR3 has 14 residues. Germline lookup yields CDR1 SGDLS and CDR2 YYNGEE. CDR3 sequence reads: CASSVAPDSYEQYF. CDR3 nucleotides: TGTGCCAGCAGCGTAGCCCCAGACTCCTACGAGCAGTACTTC.

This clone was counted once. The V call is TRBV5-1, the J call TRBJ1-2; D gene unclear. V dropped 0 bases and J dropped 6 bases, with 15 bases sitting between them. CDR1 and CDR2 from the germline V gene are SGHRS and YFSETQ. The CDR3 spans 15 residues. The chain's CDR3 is CASSLAEGTRDGYTF. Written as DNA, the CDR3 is TGCGCCAGCAGCTTGGCGGAGGGTACAAGAGATGGCTACACCTTC.

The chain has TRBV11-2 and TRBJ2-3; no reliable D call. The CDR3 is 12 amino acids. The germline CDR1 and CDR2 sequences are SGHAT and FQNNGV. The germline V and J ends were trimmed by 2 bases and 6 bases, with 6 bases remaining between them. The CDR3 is CASSLYSDTQYF. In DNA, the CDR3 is TGTGCCAGCAGCTTATACTCGGATACGCAGTATTTT.

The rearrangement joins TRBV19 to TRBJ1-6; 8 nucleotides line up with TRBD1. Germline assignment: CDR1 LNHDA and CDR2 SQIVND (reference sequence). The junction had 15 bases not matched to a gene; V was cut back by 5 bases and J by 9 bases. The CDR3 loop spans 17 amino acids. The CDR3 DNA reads TGTGCCAGTAGTCCCATACCCGGACAGGGAGGGGGTTCACCCCTCCACTTT. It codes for CASSPIPGQGGGSPLHF.

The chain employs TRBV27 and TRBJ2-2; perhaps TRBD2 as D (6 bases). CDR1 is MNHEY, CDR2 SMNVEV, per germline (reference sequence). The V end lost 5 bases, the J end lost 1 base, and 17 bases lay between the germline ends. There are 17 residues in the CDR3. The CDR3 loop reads CASSPVAGGWNTGELFF. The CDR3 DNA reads TGTGCCAGCAGTCCGGTAGCCGGAGGGTGGAACACCGGGGAGCTGTTTTTT.

The CDR3: CASSLRSREQETQYF. CDR3 DNA: TGCGCCAGCAGCTTGCGCTCGCGGGAGCAAGAGACCCAGTACTTC. The rearrangement uses TRBV5-1 and TRBJ2-5; 7 bases agree with TRBD2. The CDR3 totals 15 residues. Germline values: CDR1 SGHRS, CDR2 YFSETQ. V lost 1 base, J lost 2 bases, and 5 bases stayed unmatched.

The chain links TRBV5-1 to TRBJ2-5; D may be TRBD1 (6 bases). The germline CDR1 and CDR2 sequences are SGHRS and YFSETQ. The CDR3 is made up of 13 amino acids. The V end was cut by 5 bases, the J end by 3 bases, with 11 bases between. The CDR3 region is CASRWQGKETQYF. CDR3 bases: TGCGCCAGCAGGTGGCAGGGGAAAGAGACCCAGTACTTC. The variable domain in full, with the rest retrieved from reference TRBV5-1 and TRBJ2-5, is KAGVTQTPRYLIKTRGQQVTLSCSPISGHRSVSWYQQTPGQGLQFLFEYFSETQRNKGNFPGRFSGRQFSNSRSEMNVSTLELGDSALYLCASRWQGKETQYFGPGTRLLVL.

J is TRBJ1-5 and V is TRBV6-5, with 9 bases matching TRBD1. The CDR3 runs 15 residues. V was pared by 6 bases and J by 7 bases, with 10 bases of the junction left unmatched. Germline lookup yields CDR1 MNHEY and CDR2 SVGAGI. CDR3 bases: TGTGCCAGCAGCCCACAAACAGGGGGCAGGCAGCCCCAGCATTTT. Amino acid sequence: CASSPQTGGRQPQHF.

The CDR3 spells CASSIGQGRETQYF. The CDR3 DNA follows: TGTGCCAGCAGCATTGGACAGGGGAGGGAGACCCAGTACTTC. The chain uses TRBV9 and TRBJ2-5; 9 positions agree with TRBD1. The ends lost 4 bases at V and 5 bases at J; junction bases unmatched: 6. Per the germline V gene, CDR1 is SGDLS and CDR2 is YYNGEE. CDR3 length: 14 amino acids. The full variable domain, completed using reference TRBV9 and TRBJ2-5, is DSGVTQTPKHLITATGQRVTLRCSPRSGDLSVYWYQQSLDQGLQFLIQYYNGEERAKGNILERFSAQQFPDLHSELNLSSLELGDSALYFCASSIGQGRETQYFGPGTRLLVL.

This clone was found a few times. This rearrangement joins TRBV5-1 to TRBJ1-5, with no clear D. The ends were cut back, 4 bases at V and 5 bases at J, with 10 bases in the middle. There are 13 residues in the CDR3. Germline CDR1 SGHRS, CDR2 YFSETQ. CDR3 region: CASSPSGDQPQHF. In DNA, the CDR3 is TGCGCCAGCAGCCCCTCCGGGGATCAGCCCCAGCATTTT.

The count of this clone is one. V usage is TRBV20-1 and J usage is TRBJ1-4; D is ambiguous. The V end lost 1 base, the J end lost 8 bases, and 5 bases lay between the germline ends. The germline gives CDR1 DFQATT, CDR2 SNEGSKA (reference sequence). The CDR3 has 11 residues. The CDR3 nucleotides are TGCAGTGCTAGAGTCAGGGAAAAACTGTTTTTT. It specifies CSARVREKLFF.

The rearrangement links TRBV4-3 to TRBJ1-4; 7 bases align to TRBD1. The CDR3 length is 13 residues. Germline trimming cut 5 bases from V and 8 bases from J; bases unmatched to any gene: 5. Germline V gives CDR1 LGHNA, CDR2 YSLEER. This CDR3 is CASSGSGGEKLFF. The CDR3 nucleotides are TGCGCCAGCAGCGGCTCAGGGGGGGAAAAACTGTTTTTT.

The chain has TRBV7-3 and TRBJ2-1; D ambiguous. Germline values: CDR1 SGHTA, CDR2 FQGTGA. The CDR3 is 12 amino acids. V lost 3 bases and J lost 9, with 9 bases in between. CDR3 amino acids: CASSFQTGEQFF. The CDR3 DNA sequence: TGTGCCAGCAGCTTCCAGACGGGTGAGCAGTTCTTC.

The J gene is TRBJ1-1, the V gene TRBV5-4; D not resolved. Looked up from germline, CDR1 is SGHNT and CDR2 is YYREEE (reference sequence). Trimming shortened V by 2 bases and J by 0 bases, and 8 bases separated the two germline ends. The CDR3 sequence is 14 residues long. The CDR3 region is CASSLSVVNTEAFF. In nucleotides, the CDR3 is TGTGCCAGCAGCTTATCGGTCGTGAACACTGAAGCTTTCTTT. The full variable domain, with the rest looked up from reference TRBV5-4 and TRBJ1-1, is ETGVTQSPTHLIKTRGQQVTLRCSSQSGHNTVSWYQQALGQGPQFIFQYYREEENGRGNFPPRFSGLQFPNYSSELNVNALELDDSALYLCASSLSVVNTEAFFGQGTRLTVV.

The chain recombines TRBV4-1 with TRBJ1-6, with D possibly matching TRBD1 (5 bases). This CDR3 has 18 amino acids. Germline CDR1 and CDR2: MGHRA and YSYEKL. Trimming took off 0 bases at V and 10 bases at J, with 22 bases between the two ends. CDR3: CASSQDREVGHRYSPLHF. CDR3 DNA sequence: TGCGCCAGCAGCCAAGATAGAGAAGTAGGACATAGGTACTCACCCCTCCACTTT.

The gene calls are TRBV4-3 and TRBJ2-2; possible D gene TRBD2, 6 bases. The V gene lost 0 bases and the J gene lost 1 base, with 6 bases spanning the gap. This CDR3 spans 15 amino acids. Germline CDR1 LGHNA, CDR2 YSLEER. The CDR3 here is CASSQEEGNTGELFF. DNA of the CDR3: TGCGCCAGCAGCCAAGAGGAGGGGAACACCGGGGAGCTGTTTTTT.

CDR3 sequence reads: CASSLGRGNYNEQFF. CDR3 bases: TGTGCCAGCAGTTTGGGGCGGGGGAACTACAATGAGCAGTTCTTC. The chain is built from TRBV11-2 and TRBJ2-1, with 7 bases that match TRBD2. The length of the CDR3 is 15 residues. The germline gives CDR1 SGHAT, CDR2 FQNNGV. The J segment lost 3 bases and the V segment lost 6 bases, leaving 8 bases of the junction unmatched.

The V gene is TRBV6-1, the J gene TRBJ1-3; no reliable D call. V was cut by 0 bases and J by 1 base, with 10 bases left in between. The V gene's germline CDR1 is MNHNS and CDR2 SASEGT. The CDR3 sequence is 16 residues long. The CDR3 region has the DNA TGTGCCAGCAGTGAAGCTCACGGGATGTCTGGAAACACCATATATTTT. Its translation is CASSEAHGMSGNTIYF.

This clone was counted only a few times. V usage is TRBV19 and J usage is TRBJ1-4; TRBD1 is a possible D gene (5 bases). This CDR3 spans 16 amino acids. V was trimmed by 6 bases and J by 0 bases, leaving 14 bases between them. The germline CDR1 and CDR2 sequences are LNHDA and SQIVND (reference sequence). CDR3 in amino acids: CASRDRPFATNEKLFF. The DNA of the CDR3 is TGTGCCAGTAGAGACAGACCGTTTGCAACTAATGAAAAACTGTTTTTT.

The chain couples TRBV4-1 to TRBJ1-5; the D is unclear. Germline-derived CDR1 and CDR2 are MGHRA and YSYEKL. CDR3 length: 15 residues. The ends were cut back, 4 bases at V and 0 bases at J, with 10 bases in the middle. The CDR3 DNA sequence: TGCGCCAGCAGCCCGGGGTCCTATAGCAATCAGCCCCAGCATTTT. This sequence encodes CASSPGSYSNQPQHF.

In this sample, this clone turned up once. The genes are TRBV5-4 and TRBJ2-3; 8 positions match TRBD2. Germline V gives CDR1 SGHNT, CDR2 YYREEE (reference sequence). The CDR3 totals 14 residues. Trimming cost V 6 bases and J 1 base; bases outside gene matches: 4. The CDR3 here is CASKGSGGTDTQYF. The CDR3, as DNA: TGTGCCAGCAAGGGTAGCGGGGGCACAGATACGCAGTATTTT.

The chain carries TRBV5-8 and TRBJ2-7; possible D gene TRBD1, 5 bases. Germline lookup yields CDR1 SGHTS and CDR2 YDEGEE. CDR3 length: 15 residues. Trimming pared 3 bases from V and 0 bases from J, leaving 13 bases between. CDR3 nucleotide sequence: TGTGCCAGCAGCTGGCTCCGCGGACACTCCTACGAGCAGTACTTC. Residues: CASSWLRGHSYEQYF.

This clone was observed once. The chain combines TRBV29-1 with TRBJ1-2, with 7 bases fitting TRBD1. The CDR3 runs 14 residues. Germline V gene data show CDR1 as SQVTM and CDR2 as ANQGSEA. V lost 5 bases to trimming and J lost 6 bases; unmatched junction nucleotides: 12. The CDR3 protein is CSVRGTAEYHGYTF. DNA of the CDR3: TGCAGCGTTCGAGGGACAGCGGAATATCATGGCTACACCTTC.

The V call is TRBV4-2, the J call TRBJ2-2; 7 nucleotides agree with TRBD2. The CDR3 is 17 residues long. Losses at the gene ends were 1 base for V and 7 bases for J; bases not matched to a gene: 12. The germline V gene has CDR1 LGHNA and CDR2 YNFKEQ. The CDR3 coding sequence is TGTGCCAGCAGCCAAGGTCTGGTCGGGAGGTACGACGGGGAGCTGTTTTTT. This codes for CASSQGLVGRYDGELFF.

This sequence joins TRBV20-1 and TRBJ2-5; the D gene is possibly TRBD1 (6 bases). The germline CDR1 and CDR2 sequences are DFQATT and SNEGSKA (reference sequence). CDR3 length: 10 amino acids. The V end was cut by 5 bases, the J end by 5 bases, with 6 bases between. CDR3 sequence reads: CSADRETQYF. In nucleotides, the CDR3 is TGCAGTGCTGACAGGGAGACCCAGTACTTC.

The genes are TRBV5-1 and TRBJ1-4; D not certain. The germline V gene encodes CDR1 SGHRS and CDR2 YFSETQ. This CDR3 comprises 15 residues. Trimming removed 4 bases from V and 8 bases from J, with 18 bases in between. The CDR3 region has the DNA TGCGCCAGCAGCCCGGCGGCGGGTTTGCGGGAAAAACTGTTTTTT. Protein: CASSPAAGLREKLFF.

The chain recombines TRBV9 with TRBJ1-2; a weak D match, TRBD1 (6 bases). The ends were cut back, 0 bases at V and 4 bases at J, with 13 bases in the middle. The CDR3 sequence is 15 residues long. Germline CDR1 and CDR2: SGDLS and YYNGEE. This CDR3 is CASSVVGQGSYGYTF. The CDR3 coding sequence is TGTGCCAGCAGCGTAGTCGGGCAGGGGAGCTATGGCTACACCTTC.